The 21 T cell receptor beta chains given below trace back to one sample, sequenced in a study of beta chain features in type 1 diabetes. Study-level results: Type 1 diabetes patients had moderately but significantly shorter TCRB CDR3s in all four CD4+ subsets.

Reverse transcribing all isolated RNA meant expressed TCRB transcripts were sequenced. Assay: immunoSEQ multiplex PCR; the TCRdb copy retains only in-frame clones and omits some. The sample has around 280,000 clones; around 16% are singletons. Their antigens are not known. The source material was naive CD4+ T cells from blood. The receptors stem from a man in his late teens or twenties with type 1 diabetes.

This clone occurred a few times. This sequence joins TRBV5-1 and TRBJ1-1, with 8 bases identical to TRBD1. This CDR3 has 16 residues. Germline V gene sequence: CDR1 SGHRS, CDR2 YFSETQ. The ends lost 2 bases at V and 4 bases at J; junction bases unmatched: 10. CDR3 region: CASSLFIKTGATEAFF. The DNA of the CDR3 is TGCGCCAGCAGCTTATTCATCAAGACAGGGGCCACTGAAGCTTTCTTT.

This chain links TRBV18 with TRBJ2-7; 10 nucleotides align to TRBD1. This CDR3 comprises 16 residues. Per the germline V gene, CDR1 is KGHSH and CDR2 is LQKENI. With V trimmed by 2 bases and J by 4 bases, 8 bases remained unmatched. The CDR3 spells CASSPGPSGQGYEQYF. The CDR3 nucleotides are TGTGCCAGCTCACCAGGACCCTCGGGACAGGGGTACGAGCAGTACTTC.

This clone has only a few counts. CDR3 protein: CASSDQGNYGYTF. The CDR3 DNA is TGTGCCAGCAGCGATCAGGGGAACTATGGCTACACCTTC. V gene TRBV7-9 combines with J gene TRBJ1-2; D is possibly TRBD1 (6 bases). Per germline, CDR1 SEHNR and CDR2 FQNEAQ (reference sequence). The CDR3 runs 13 residues. V lost 5 bases to trimming and J lost 2 bases, with 9 bases between them.

This chain links TRBV7-2 with TRBJ2-3, with unresolved D. Germline CDR1 SGHTA, CDR2 FQGNSA. V shed 1 base and J shed 2 bases, with 10 bases lying between them. CDR3 length: 15 residues. CDR3 residues: CASSLDYRYTDTQYF. In nucleotides, the CDR3 is TGTGCCAGCAGCTTAGATTACAGATACACAGATACGCAGTATTTT.

This chain links TRBV29-1 with TRBJ2-7; TRBD2 matches 7 bases. Germline V gives CDR1 SQVTM, CDR2 ANQGSEA. The CDR3 is 11 residues long. V shed 3 bases and J 5 bases; nucleotides not matched to a gene: 1. Here the CDR3 DNA reads TGCAGCGTTGAGGGGGGGGACGAGCAGTACTTC. This translates into CSVEGGDEQYF.

This sequence joins TRBV30 and TRBJ1-2; D is unclear. Germline lookup yields CDR1 GTSNPN and CDR2 SVGIG (reference sequence). The CDR3 contains 13 residues. CDR3 DNA sequence: TGTGCTTCTGGAGGTCCTAATAACTATGGCTACACCTTC. This sequence encodes CASGGPNNYGYTF.

V is TRBV11-2 and J is TRBJ2-2, with D uncertain. V was pared by 4 bases and J by 3 bases, with 9 bases between. Looked up from germline, CDR1 is SGHAT and CDR2 is FQNNGV. The length of the CDR3 is 14 residues. DNA for the CDR3: TGTGCCAGCAGCTCGAGGTTGGACACCGGGGAGCTGTTTTTT. Its translation is CASSSRLDTGELFF.

The chain joins TRBV5-1 to TRBJ1-1, with 7 bases lining up with TRBD1. Per the germline V gene, CDR1 is SGHRS and CDR2 is YFSETQ. This CDR3 region has 15 residues. Trimming at V came to 3 bases and at J to 1 base, leaving 6 bases not matched to a gene. CDR3 DNA: TGCGCCAGCAGCTGGACCCAGGGGGGGAACACTGAAGCTTTCTTT. Translation: CASSWTQGGNTEAFF.

The chain has TRBV5-1 and TRBJ2-1, with 14 bases fitting TRBD2. The junction had 7 bases not matched to a gene; V was cut back by 6 bases and J by 8 bases. Per the germline V gene, CDR1 is SGHRS and CDR2 is YFSETQ. The length of the CDR3 is 15 residues. DNA for the CDR3: TGCGCCAGCAACGATGGGACTAGCGGGAGCGATGAGCAGTTCTTC. Translating it yields CASNDGTSGSDEQFF.

This clone appeared a few times. The rearrangement uses TRBV21-1 and TRBJ2-1; TRBD1 is the table's D call, not checked against the DNA. TRBV21-1 is assigned pseudogene status. The CDR3 runs to 12 residues. CDR3 region: CETGAGYNEQFF. The CDR3 DNA sequence: TGCGAGACAGGGGCAGGCTACAATGAGCAGTTCTTC.

The rearrangement links TRBV18 to TRBJ1-2; 7 nucleotides agree with TRBD1. The junction had 9 bases not matched to a gene; V was cut back by 6 bases and J by 8 bases. Germline V gives CDR1 KGHSH, CDR2 LQKENI. The CDR3 length is 13 residues. The DNA of the CDR3 is TGTGCCAGCTCCCGAGACAGGGTTGAGGGCTACACCTTC. This encodes CASSRDRVEGYTF.

The sample holds a few counts of this clone. In nucleotides, the CDR3 is TGTGCCAGCAGCGTAGGTAGGGACTCCTCCTACGAGCAGTACTTC. Protein: CASSVGRDSSYEQYF. The chain carries TRBV9 and TRBJ2-7; a possible D gene is TRBD2 (6 bases). Germline CDR1 SGDLS, CDR2 YYNGEE. The length of the CDR3 is 15 residues. V shed 0 bases and J shed 0 bases, with 10 bases lying between them.

The gene calls are TRBV5-1 and TRBJ2-1; 13 bases line up with TRBD2. The CDR3 is 14 amino acids. The V and J ends lost 2 bases and 14 bases, in that order; junction bases with no gene match: 7. Germline V gene lookup returns CDR1 SGHRS and CDR2 YFSETQ. CDR3 region: CASSFSGTSGDKFF. CDR3 nucleotide sequence: TGCGCCAGCAGCTTCTCCGGGACTAGCGGGGACAAGTTCTTC.

There are a few counts of this clone. This chain joins TRBV9 and TRBJ2-2; TRBD1 matches at 9 bases. The CDR3 has 18 residues. Per germline, CDR1 SGDLS and CDR2 YYNGEE. After removal of 4 bases from V and 0 bases from J, the junction contained 10 bases not matched to a gene. CDR3 nucleotides: TGTGCCAGCAGCACAGGCCTGGGACAGGGCACGAACACCGGGGAGCTGTTTTTT. Translated, it gives CASSTGLGQGTNTGELFF.

The CDR3: CASSPGTSGRAETQYF. The CDR3 region has the DNA TGCGCCAGCAGCCCCGGGACTAGCGGGAGGGCAGAGACCCAGTACTTC. This chain links TRBV5-1 with TRBJ2-5; 16 nucleotides line up with TRBD2. Germline lookup yields CDR1 SGHRS and CDR2 YFSETQ. The V gene end was trimmed by 4 bases and the J gene end by 4 bases; junction bases not matched to a gene: 4. The CDR3 loop spans 16 amino acids. Combining the CDR3 with reference TRBV5-1 and TRBJ2-5 gives the whole variable domain KAGVTQTPRYLIKTRGQQVTLSCSPISGHRSVSWYQQTPGQGLQFLFEYFSETQRNKGNFPGRFSGRQFSNSRSEMNVSTLELGDSALYLCASSPGTSGRAETQYFGPGTRLLVL.

The CDR3 nucleotides read TGTGCCAGCAGTGACGGCGGCGTGCCCTATGGCTACACCTTC. Residues: CASSDGGVPYGYTF. The chain is built from TRBV2 and TRBJ1-2; no clear D. There are 14 residues in the CDR3. V was cut by 3 bases and J by 4 bases, with 12 bases left in between. Germline CDR1 SNHLY, CDR2 FYNNEI.

This clone was found a few times. J is TRBJ2-1 and V is TRBV5-1; 11 bases are shared with TRBD2. The CDR3 sequence is 16 residues long. Germline loops: CDR1 SGHRS, CDR2 YFSETQ. With V trimmed by 1 base and J by 6 bases, 6 bases remained unmatched. CDR3 nucleotide sequence: TGCGCCAGCAGCTTGACACTAGCGGGAGTTGGCAATGAGCAGTTCTTC. Its translation: CASSLTLAGVGNEQFF.

The rearrangement joins TRBV5-6 to TRBJ1-2, with 9 positions matching TRBD1. CDR1 is SGHDT, CDR2 YYEEEE, per germline. The CDR3 length is 14 residues. V lost 4 bases and J lost 4; bases outside the gene matches: 5. This CDR3 reads CASSPTGGAYGYTF. The CDR3 nucleotides read TGTGCCAGCAGCCCAACAGGGGGCGCCTATGGCTACACCTTC.

This chain uses TRBV19 with TRBJ2-5, with a weak D call TRBD1 (6 bases). The V gene's germline CDR1 is LNHDA and CDR2 SQIVND (reference sequence). V was pared by 4 bases and J by 5 bases, with 17 bases between. The CDR3 contains 15 residues. The CDR3 loop reads CASSTGRGWSETQYF. As DNA, the CDR3 is TGTGCCAGTAGTACCGGCAGGGGATGGAGCGAGACCCAGTACTTC.

The genes are TRBV21-1 and TRBJ2-3; the table's TRBD2 call for D was not verified on the DNA. TRBV21-1 is marked as a pseudogene. This CDR3 spans 13 amino acids. The CDR3 bases are TGTGCCAGCAGGGAGGACCGGTACAGTACGCAGTATTTT. Translated, it gives CASREDRYSTQYF.

This clone was counted only a few times. The chain has TRBV27 and TRBJ2-1, with 7 bases matching TRBD2. The CDR3 sequence is 16 residues long. The J segment lost 3 bases and the V segment lost 5 bases, leaving 10 bases of the junction unmatched. The germline V gene encodes CDR1 MNHEY and CDR2 SMNVEV (reference sequence). The CDR3, as DNA: TGTGCCAGCAGTCTCGAGGGACTACCGGACTACAATGAGCAGTTCTTC. As protein: CASSLEGLPDYNEQFF.